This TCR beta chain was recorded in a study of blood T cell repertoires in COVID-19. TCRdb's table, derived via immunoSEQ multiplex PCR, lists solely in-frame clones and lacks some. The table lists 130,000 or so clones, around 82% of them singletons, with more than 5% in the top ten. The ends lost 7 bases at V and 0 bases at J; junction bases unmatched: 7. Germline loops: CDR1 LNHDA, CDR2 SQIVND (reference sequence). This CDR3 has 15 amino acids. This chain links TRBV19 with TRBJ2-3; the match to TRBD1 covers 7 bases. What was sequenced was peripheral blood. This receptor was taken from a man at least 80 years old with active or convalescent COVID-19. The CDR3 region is CASTKEGGSTDTQYF. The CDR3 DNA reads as TGTGCCAGTACCAAAGAAGGGGGCAGCACAGATACGCAGTATTTT.